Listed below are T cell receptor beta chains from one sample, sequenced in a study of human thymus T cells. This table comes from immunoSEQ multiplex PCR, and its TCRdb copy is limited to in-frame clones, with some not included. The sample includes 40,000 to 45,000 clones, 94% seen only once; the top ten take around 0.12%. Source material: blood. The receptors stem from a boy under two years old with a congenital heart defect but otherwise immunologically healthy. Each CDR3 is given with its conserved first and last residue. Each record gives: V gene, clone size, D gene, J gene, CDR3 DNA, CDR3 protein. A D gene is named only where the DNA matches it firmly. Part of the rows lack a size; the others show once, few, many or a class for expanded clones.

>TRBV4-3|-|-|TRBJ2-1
TGCGCCAGCAGCACCGACCTCACGAGCTCCTACAATGAGCAGTTCTTC
CASSTDLTSSYNEQFF
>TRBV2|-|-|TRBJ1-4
TGTGCCAGCAGTGAATGGGGAATGAACGGTGAAAAACTGTTTTTT
CASSEWGMNGEKLFF
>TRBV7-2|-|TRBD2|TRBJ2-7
TGTGCCAGCAGCTTCCAGCGGGGGGGCCTCTACGAGCAGTACTTC
CASSFQRGGLYEQYF
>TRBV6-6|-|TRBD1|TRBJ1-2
TGTGCCAACTGGTCCCCGGACAGGATTGGGTATGGCTACACCTTC
CANWSPDRIGYGYTF
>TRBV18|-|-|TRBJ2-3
TGTGCCAGCTCACCGGTTACGGGACACAGCACAGATACGCAGTATTTT
CASSPVTGHSTDTQYF
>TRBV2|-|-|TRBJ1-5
TGTGCCAGCAGTGGACCGGGGCCCCAGCCCCAGCATTTT
CASSGPGPQPQHF
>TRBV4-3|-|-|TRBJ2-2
TGCGCCAGCAGCCCCGGGGCAGGGGCCACCGGGGAGCTGTTTTTT
CASSPGAGATGELFF
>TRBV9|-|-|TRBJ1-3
TGTGCCAGCAGCGGGGACGGGTTGTTGGGGAACACCATATATTTT
CASSGDGLLGNTIYF
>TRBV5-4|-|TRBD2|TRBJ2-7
TGTGCCAGCAGCTTGGGGGCGGGGGGTTACGAGCAGTACTTC
CASSLGAGGYEQYF
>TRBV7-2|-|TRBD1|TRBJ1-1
TGTGCCAGCAGCTCCACAGGGGCTGGCACTGAAGCTTTCTTT
CASSSTGAGTEAFF
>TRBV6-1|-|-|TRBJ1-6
TGTGCCAGCAGTGAATTGGGTTATAATTCACCCCTCCACTTT
CASSELGYNSPLHF
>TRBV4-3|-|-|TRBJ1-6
TGCGCCAGCAGCCAAGAGTTAGCAGCTGCCCCGTCCCTCCACTTT
CASSQELAAAPSLHF
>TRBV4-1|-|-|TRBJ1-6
TGCGCCAGCAGCCAAGAGCCCTTCTCACCCCTCCACTTT
CASSQEPFSPLHF
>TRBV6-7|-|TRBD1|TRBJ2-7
TGTGCCAGCATCTCCGGGACAGGGGAGAAGCAGTACTTC
CASISGTGEKQYF
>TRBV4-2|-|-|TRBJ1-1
TGTGCCAGCAGCCCGCCGGGACATAAGTACACTGAAGCTTTCTTT
CASSPPGHKYTEAFF
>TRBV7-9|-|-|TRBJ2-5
TGTGCCAGCAGTCGCACGCAGGAGACCCAGTACTTC
CASSRTQETQYF
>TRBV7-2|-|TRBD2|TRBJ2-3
TGTGCCAGCAGCATAACTAGCGGGGTAACAGATACGCAGTATTTT
CASSITSGVTDTQYF
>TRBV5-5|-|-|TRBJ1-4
TGTGCCAGCAGCTCCTCGGGAGAACTGTTTTTT
CASSSSGELFF
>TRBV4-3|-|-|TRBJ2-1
TGCGCCAGCAGCCAAGTGGGGTTAAATGGGGCATTATACAATGAGCAGTTCTTC
CASSQVGLNGALYNEQFF
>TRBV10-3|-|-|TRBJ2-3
TGTGCCGCCGGGGAGGGTACCACAGGGGGCACAGATACGCAGTATTTT
CAAGEGTTGGTDTQYF
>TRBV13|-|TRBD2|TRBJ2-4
TGTGCCAGCAGCTCCCATACTAGCGGGCGAGCCAAAAACATTCAGTACTTC
CASSSHTSGRAKNIQYF
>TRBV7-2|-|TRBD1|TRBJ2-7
TGTGCCAGCAGCTTAGCGGGACAGGCGTCCTACGAGCAGTACTTC
CASSLAGQASYEQYF
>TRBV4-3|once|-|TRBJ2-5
TGCGCCAGCAGCCAAGATGGCGTCCACCAAGAGACCCAGTACTTC
CASSQDGVHQETQYF
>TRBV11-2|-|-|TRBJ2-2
TGTGCCAGCAGCTTCCTCTCGAACACCGGGGAGCTGTTTTTT
CASSFLSNTGELFF
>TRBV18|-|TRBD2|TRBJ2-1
TGTGCCAGCTCACCCGGACTAGCGGGGATGGATGAGCAGTTCTTC
CASSPGLAGMDEQFF
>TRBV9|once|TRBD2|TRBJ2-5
TGTGCCAGCAGCCCACGGGACGGGGGGAGGGAGACCCAGTACTTC
CASSPRDGGRETQYF
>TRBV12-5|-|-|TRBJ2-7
TGTGCTAGTGGTTTGTTCTGGGCCCGGGGGAACGAGCAGTACTTC
CASGLFWARGNEQYF
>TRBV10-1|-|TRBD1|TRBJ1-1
TGCGCCAGCAGCCCATCTCGGGCAGGGGGAACTGAAGCTTTCTTT
CASSPSRAGGTEAFF
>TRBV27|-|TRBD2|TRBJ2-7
TGTGCCAGCAGCCGAAGCGGGGGGCCCCCATACGAGCAGTACTTC
CASSRSGGPPYEQYF
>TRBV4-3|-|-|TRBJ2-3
TGCGCCAGCAGCCAAGCCTCTCCCGTGGTAGCAAGAGATACGCAGTATTTT
CASSQASPVVARDTQYF
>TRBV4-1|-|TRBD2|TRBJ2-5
TGCGCCAGCAGCCAAGGTCGCGTACAGCGGGGGGTACAAGAGACCCAGTACTTC
CASSQGRVQRGVQETQYF
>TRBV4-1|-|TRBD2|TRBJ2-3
TGCGCCAGCAGCCAAGAATCTAGCGGGGGGCCAGATACGCAGTATTTT
CASSQESSGGPDTQYF
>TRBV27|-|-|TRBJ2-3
TGTGCCAGCAGTCTCTTTTACCGGGATACGCAGTATTTT
CASSLFYRDTQYF
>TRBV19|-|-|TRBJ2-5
TGTGCCAGTAGCAGACTAGATCAAGAGACCCAGTACTTC
CASSRLDQETQYF
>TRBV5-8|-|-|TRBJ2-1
TGTGCCAGCAGCGGTTTAGCGGAAGCGCTCTCCTACAATGAGCAGTTCTTC
CASSGLAEALSYNEQFF
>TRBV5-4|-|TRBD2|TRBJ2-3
TGTGCCAGCAGCTTGTTACGCGGGGGGGCCACAGATACGCAGTATTTT
CASSLLRGGATDTQYF
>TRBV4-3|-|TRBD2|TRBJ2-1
TGCGCCAGCAGCCAATCCCCTCAGACTAGCGGGGTCTACAATGAGCAGTTCTTC
CASSQSPQTSGVYNEQFF
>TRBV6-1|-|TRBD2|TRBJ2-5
TGTGCCAGCAGTGATCCCTTTATTTGGAGCGGGGTTGAGACCCAGTACTTC
CASSDPFIWSGVETQYF
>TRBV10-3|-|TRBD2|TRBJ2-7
TGTGCCATCAGGACGACTAGCGGGGGTGGAGAGCAGTACTTC
CAIRTTSGGGEQYF
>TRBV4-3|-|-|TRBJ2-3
TGCGCCAGCAGCCCGGCGTACGGGGCGAGGACAGATACGCAGTATTTT
CASSPAYGARTDTQYF